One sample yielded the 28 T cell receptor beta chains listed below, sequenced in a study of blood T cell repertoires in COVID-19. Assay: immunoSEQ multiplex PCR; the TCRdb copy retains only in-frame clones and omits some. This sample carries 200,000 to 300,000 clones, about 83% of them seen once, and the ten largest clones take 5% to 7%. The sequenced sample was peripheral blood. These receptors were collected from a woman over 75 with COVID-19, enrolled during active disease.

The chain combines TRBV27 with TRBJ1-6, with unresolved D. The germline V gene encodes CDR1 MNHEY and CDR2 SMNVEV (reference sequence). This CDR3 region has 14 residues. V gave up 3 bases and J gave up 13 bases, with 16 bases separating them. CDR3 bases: TGTGCCAGCAGTTTGAGGGTAGAGATCCCCCCCCTCCACTTT. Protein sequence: CASSLRVEIPPLHF.

CDR3 loop: CASSQLGQTYEQYF. The CDR3 region has the DNA TGTGCCAGCTCCCAACTAGGACAGACCTACGAGCAGTACTTC. The chain links TRBV18 to TRBJ2-7; TRBD1 might be the D (6 bases). V lost 6 bases to trimming and J lost 2 bases, with 14 bases between them. The CDR3 covers 14 residues. Germline CDR1 is KGHSH and CDR2 is LQKENI.

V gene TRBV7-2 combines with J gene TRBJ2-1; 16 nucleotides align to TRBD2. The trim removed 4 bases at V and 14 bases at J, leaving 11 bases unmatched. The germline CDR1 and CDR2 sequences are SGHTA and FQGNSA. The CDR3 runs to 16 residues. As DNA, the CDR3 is TGTGCCAGCAGCTCCGTACCGGGACTAGCGGGGGGGCACGAGTTCTTC. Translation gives CASSSVPGLAGGHEFF.

The CDR3 reads CASSEATSGGRSGANVLTF. CDR3 coding DNA: TGTGCCAGCAGTGAAGCAACGAGCGGGGGTCGCTCCGGGGCCAACGTCCTGACTTTC. The chain recombines TRBV6-1 with TRBJ2-6; 8 nucleotides match TRBD2. Germline loops: CDR1 MNHNS, CDR2 SASEGT. The length of the CDR3 is 19 residues. V trimming: 0 bases; J trimming: 4 bases; junction bases outside the gene matches: 11.

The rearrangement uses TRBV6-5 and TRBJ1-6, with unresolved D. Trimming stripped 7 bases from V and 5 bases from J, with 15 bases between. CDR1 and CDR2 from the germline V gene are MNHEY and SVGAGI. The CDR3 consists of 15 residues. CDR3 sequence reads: CASTWRTTNNSPLHF. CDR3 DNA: TGTGCCAGCACATGGAGAACAACAAATAATTCACCCCTCCACTTT.

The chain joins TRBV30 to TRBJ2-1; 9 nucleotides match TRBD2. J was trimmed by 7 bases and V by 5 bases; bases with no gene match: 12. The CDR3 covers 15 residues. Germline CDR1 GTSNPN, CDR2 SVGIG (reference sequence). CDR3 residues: CAWGSAGGRANEQFF. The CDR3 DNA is TGTGCCTGGGGGAGTGCGGGGGGGCGAGCGAATGAGCAGTTCTTC.

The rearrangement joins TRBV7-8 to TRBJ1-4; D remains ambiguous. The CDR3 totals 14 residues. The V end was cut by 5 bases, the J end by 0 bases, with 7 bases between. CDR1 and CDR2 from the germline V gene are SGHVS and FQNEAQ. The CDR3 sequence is CASSGQATNEKLFF. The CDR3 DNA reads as TGTGCCAGCAGCGGCCAGGCAACTAATGAAAAACTGTTTTTT.

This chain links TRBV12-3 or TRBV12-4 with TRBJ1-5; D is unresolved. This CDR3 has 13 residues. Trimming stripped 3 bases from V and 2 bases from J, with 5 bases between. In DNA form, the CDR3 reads TGTGCCAGCAGTTTTGAGGGCAATCAGCCCCAGCATTTT. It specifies CASSFEGNQPQHF.

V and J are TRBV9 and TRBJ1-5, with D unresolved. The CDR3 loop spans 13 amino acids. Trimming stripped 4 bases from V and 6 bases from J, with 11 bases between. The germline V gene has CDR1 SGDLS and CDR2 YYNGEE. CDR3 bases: TGTGCCAGCAGCCCCCGGGTACCTCAGCCCCAGCATTTT. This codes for CASSPRVPQPQHF.

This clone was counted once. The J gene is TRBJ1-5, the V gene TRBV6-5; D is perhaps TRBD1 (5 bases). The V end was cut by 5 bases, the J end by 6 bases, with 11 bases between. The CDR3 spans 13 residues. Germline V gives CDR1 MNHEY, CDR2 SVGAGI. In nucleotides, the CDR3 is TGTGCCAGCAGTAATAGGGGATCTCAGCCCCAGCATTTT. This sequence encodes CASSNRGSQPQHF.

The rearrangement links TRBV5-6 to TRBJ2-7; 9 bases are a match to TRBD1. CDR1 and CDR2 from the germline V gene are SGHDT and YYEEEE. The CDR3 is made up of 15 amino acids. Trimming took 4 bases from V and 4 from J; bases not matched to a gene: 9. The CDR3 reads CASSVSGTGLYEQYF. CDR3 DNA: TGTGCCAGCAGCGTCTCCGGGACAGGGTTGTACGAGCAGTACTTC.

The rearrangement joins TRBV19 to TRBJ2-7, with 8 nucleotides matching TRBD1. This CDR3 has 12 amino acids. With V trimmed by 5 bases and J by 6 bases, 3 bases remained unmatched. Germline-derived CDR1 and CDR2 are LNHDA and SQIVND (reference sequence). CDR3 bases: TGTGCCAGTAGTGCCGACAGGGGCGAGCAGTACTTC. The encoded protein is CASSADRGEQYF.

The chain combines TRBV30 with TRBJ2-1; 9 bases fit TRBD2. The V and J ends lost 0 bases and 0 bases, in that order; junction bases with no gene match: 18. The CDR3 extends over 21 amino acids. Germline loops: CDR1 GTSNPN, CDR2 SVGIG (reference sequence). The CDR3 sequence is CAWSVLGGSGTSRSSYNEQFF. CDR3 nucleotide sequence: TGTGCCTGGAGTGTACTTGGGGGGTCCGGGACTAGCCGTAGCTCCTACAATGAGCAGTTCTTC.

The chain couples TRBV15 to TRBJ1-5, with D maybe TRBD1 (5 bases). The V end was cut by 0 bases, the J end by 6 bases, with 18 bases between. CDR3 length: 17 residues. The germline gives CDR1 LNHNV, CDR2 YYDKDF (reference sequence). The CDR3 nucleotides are TGTGCCACCAGCAGAGATCGTGGGACCCCCGGGAGTCAGCCCCAGCATTTT. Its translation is CATSRDRGTPGSQPQHF.

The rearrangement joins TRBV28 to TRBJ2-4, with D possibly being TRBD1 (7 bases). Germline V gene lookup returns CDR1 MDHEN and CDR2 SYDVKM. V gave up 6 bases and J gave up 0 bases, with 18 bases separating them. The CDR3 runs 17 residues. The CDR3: CASRHPTGDLAKNIQYF. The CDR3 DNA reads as TGTGCCAGCAGACACCCCACAGGGGACTTAGCCAAAAACATTCAGTACTTC. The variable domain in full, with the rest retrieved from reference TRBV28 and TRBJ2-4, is DVKVTQSSRYLVKRTGEKVFLECVQDMDHENMFWYRQDPGLGLRLIYFSYDVKMKEKGDIPEGYSVSREKKERFSLILESASTNQTSMYLCASRHPTGDLAKNIQYFGAGTRLSVL.

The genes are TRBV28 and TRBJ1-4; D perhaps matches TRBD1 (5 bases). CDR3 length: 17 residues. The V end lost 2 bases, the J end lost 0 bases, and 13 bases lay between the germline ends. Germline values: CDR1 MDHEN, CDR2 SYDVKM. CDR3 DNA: TGTGCCAGCAGTTTAAGGCAGGGAGGTTCAACTAATGAAAAACTGTTTTTT. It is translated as CASSLRQGGSTNEKLFF.

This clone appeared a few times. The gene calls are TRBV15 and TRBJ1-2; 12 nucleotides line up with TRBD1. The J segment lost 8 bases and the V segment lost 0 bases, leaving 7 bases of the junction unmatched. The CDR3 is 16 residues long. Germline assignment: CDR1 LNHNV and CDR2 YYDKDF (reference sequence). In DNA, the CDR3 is TGTGCCACCAGCAGAGACCAACTGGGACAGGGGGCCGGCTACACCTTC. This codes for CATSRDQLGQGAGYTF.

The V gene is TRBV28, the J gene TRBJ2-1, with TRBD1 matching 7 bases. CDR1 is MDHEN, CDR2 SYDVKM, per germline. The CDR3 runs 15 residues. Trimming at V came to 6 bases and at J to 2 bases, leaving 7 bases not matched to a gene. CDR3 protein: CASSISTGAYNEQFF. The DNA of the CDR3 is TGTGCCAGCAGCATCAGTACAGGGGCCTACAATGAGCAGTTCTTC.

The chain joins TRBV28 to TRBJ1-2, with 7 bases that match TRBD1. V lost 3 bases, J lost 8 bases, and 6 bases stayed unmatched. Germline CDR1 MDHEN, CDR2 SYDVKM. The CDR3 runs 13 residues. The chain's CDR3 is CASSLTGTSGYTF. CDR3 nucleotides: TGTGCCAGCAGTTTGACAGGGACAAGCGGCTACACCTTC.

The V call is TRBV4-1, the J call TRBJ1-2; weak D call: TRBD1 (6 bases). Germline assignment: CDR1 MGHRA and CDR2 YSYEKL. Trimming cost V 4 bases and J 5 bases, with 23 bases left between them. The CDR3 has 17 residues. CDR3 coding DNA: TGCGCCAGCAGCCCCACCCTCGTTGGCGGGGGCCTTTATGGCTACACCTTC. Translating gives CASSPTLVGGGLYGYTF.

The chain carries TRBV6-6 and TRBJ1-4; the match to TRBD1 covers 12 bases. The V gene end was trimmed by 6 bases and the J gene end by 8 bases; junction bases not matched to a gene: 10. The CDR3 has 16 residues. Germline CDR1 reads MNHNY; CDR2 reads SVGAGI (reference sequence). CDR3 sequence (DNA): TGTGCCAGCAGACCGGGACAGGGGGCCAGGAGGGAAAAACTGTTTTTT. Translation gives CASRPGQGARREKLFF.

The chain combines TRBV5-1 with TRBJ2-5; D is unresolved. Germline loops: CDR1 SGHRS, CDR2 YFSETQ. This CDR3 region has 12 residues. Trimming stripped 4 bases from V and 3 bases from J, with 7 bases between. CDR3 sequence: CASSRTEETQYF. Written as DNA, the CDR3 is TGCGCCAGCAGCCGCACAGAAGAGACCCAGTACTTC.

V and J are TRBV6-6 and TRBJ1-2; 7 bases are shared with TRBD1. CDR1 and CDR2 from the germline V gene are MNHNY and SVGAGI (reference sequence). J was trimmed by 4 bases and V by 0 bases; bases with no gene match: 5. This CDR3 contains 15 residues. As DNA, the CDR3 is TGTGCCAGCAGTTACTCTTGGGGACAGAGCTATGGCTACACCTTC. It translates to CASSYSWGQSYGYTF.

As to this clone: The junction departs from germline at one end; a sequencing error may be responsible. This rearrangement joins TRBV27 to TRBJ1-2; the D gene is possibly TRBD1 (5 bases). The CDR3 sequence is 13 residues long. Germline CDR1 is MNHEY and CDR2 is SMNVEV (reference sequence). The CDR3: CASSPVGGVEGHF. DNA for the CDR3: TGTGCCAGCAGTCCGGTAGGTGGGGTCGAAGGACACTTC.

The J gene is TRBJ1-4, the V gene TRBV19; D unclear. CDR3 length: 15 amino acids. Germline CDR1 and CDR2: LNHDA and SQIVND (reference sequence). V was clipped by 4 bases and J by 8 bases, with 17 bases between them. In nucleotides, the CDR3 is TGTGCCAGTAGTACCACCGGGAATCCCGGCGAAAAACTGTTTTTT. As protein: CASSTTGNPGEKLFF.

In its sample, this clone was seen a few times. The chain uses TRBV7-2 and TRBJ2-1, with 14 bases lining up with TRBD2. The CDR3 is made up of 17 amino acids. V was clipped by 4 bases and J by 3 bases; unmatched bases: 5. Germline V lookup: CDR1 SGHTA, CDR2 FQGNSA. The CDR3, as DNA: TGTGCCAGCAGCTCCCGGACTAGCGGGGGGTACTACAATGAGCAGTTCTTC. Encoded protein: CASSSRTSGGYYNEQFF. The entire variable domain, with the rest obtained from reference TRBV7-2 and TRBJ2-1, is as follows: GAGVSQSPSNKVTEKGKDVELRCDPISGHTALYWYRQSLGQGLEFLIYFQGNSAPDKSGLPSDRFSAERTGGSVSTLTIQRTQQEDSAVYLCASSSRTSGGYYNEQFFGPGTRLTVL.

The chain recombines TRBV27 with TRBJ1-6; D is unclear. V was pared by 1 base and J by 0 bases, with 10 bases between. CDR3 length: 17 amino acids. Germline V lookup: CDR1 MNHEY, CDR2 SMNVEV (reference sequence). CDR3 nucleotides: TGTGCCAGCAGTTTATATGACCGGAGCTCCTATAATTCACCCCTCCACTTT. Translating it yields CASSLYDRSSYNSPLHF.

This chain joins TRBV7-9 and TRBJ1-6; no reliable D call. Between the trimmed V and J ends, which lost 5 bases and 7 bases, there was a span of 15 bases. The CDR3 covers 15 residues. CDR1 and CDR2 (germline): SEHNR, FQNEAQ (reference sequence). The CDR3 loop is CASSTHREENSPLHF. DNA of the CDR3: TGTGCCAGCAGCACTCACCGGGAGGAAAATTCACCCCTCCACTTT.